The 24 T cell receptor beta chains in this list originate from one sample, sequenced in a study of regulatory T cells in long-lasting Graves disease. In building TCR beta libraries, iRepertoire HTBI primers were used together with Arm-PCR of CDR3 regions. A single record per CDR3 protein comes from TCRdb applying MiXCR to the multiplex PCR reads. The table lists approximately 540,000 distinct CDR3 sequences, 12% of them singletons. The sample's time point: newly diagnosed GD, antithyroid drugs for less than 3 months. The TCR library was prepared using RNA isolated from PBMCs. These same data were also listed under a study on T cells in Graves' hyperthyroidism and ophthalmopathy.

Sequencing was performed on peripheral blood mononuclear cells (PBMCs), taken at new diagnosis, from a patient treated with antithyroid drugs. Source of these receptors: a woman under 40 with Graves disease.

This clonotype was counted at least ten times. The chain uses TRBV12-3 or TRBV12-4 and TRBJ2-7; 7 bases line up with TRBD2. J was trimmed by 6 bases and V by 6 bases; bases with no gene match: 11. The CDR3 totals 14 residues. DNA for the CDR3: TGTGCCAGCAGCCCCGGGACTACCGTTTTCGAGCAGTACTTC. Amino acids: CASSPGTTVFEQYF.

This chain links TRBV30 with TRBJ1-1; D is undetermined. Germline V lookup: CDR1 GTSNPN, CDR2 SVGIG (reference sequence). The length of the CDR3 is 13 residues. Between the trimmed V and J ends, which lost 7 bases and 0 bases, there was a span of 12 bases. The CDR3 coding sequence is TGTGCCTCCCCCTCGGGCATGAACACTGAAGCTTTCTTT. It yields the protein CASPSGMNTEAFF. Supplemented by reference TRBV30 and TRBJ1-1, the full variable domain reads SQTIHQWPATLVQPVGSPLSLECTVEGTSNPNLYWYRQAAGRGLQLLFYSVGIGQISSEVPQNLSASRPQDRQFILSSKKLLLSDSGFYLCASPSGMNTEAFFGQGTRLTVV.

This clonotype was seen at least ten times. J is TRBJ2-5 and V is TRBV19, with TRBD2 identical over 7 bases. V lost 3 bases, J lost 5 bases, and 9 bases stayed unmatched. The V gene's germline CDR1 is LNHDA and CDR2 SQIVND (reference sequence). The CDR3 length is 15 residues. The CDR3 sequence is CASSMGVGREETQYF. In DNA, the CDR3 is TGTGCCAGTAGTATGGGTGTCGGGCGGGAGGAGACCCAGTACTTC. Based on the CDR3 plus reference TRBV19 and TRBJ2-5, the full variable domain is DGGITQSPKYLFRKEGQNVTLSCEQNLNHDAMYWYRQDPGQGLRLIYYSQIVNDFQKGDIAEGYSVSREKKESFPLTVTSAQKNPTAFYLCASSMGVGREETQYFGPGTRLLVL.

This clonotype was recorded at least ten times. CDR3 in amino acids: CASSRGQLSYNEQFF. DNA for the CDR3: TGTGCCAGCAGCCGGGGACAGCTATCCTACAATGAGCAGTTCTTC. The chain uses TRBV3-1 and TRBJ2-1, with TRBD1 identical over 7 bases. The CDR3 consists of 15 residues. CDR1 is LGHDT, CDR2 YNNKEL, per germline (reference sequence). With 4 bases clipped from V and 1 base from J, the junction kept 4 bases outside the gene matches.

Ten or more counts support this clonotype. The V gene is TRBV28, the J gene TRBJ1-4; TRBD1 aligns across 7 bases. V lost 2 bases, J lost 4 bases, and 4 bases stayed unmatched. CDR3 size: 15 residues. Germline assignment: CDR1 MDHEN and CDR2 SYDVKM. The CDR3 DNA reads as TGTGCCAGCAGTTTACCCCGACAGGGTAATGAAAAACTGTTTTTT. Translating it yields CASSLPRQGNEKLFF.

This clonotype appeared many times. The chain's CDR3 is CASSLTGLAGNEQFF. The CDR3 DNA reads TGTGCCAGCAGTTTAACCGGACTAGCGGGGAATGAGCAGTTCTTC. The rearrangement links TRBV27 to TRBJ2-1; 12 positions agree with TRBD2. With V trimmed by 2 bases and J by 7 bases, 3 bases remained unmatched. CDR1 and CDR2 (germline): MNHEY, SMNVEV (reference sequence). This CDR3 spans 15 amino acids.

This clonotype occurred many times. V and J are TRBV7-6 and TRBJ2-7; tentative D call: TRBD2 (5 bases). The germline CDR1 and CDR2 sequences are SGHVS and FNYEAQ. The CDR3 is 13 amino acids. Trimming took 5 bases from V and 3 from J, leaving 11 bases between them. The CDR3 sequence is CASSPSAGYEQYF. Written as DNA, the CDR3 is TGTGCCAGCAGCCCCTCCGCGGGCTACGAGCAGTACTTC.

This clonotype was observed a handful of times. V and J are TRBV19 and TRBJ2-1, with D hard to call. The CDR3 runs to 16 residues. Germline V lookup: CDR1 LNHDA, CDR2 SQIVND (reference sequence). V lost 5 bases and J 4 bases, leaving 18 bases between the germline ends. The CDR3 DNA sequence: TGTGCCAGTAGTTGGTGGCAGTCTTCAGTTTACAATGAGCAGTTCTTC. Protein: CASSWWQSSVYNEQFF.

This clonotype occurred many times. This sequence joins TRBV27 and TRBJ2-1; D perhaps matches TRBD1 (5 bases). The germline V gene has CDR1 MNHEY and CDR2 SMNVEV (reference sequence). This CDR3 contains 15 residues. V dropped 6 bases and J dropped 8 bases, with 20 bases sitting between them. CDR3 sequence: CASSRTQGIWDEQFF. CDR3 sequence (DNA): TGTGCCAGCAGCAGAACGCAGGGTATTTGGGATGAGCAGTTCTTC.

This clonotype was seen repeatedly, ten times or more. The chain uses TRBV20-1 and TRBJ2-1; the D gene is possibly TRBD2 (5 bases). CDR1 and CDR2 from the germline V gene are DFQATT and SNEGSKA (reference sequence). The V end was cut by 4 bases, the J end by 9 bases, with 16 bases between. The CDR3 has 13 amino acids. The CDR3 DNA reads as TGCAGTGCTATTGAGGCGGAGGTTGGTGAGCAGTTCTTC. Its translation is CSAIEAEVGEQFF.

This clonotype was detected a few times. The chain combines TRBV7-2 with TRBJ2-3; 7 bases agree with TRBD2. This CDR3 has 15 amino acids. Germline V lookup: CDR1 SGHTA, CDR2 FQGNSA. The V and J ends lost 1 base and 6 bases, in that order; junction bases with no gene match: 7. The CDR3 DNA reads as TGTGCCAGCAGCTTAGAGGCGGGAGTCGTCGATACGCAGTATTTT. Translation gives CASSLEAGVVDTQYF.

J is TRBJ2-1 and V is TRBV12-3 or TRBV12-4; 7 positions agree with TRBD2. The junction had 5 bases not matched to a gene; V was cut back by 6 bases and J by 6 bases. The CDR3 extends over 13 amino acids. CDR3 residues: CASSLRGTNEQFF. Written as DNA, the CDR3 is TGTGCCAGCAGCTTGCGGGGGACCAATGAGCAGTTCTTC.

The rearrangement joins TRBV18 to TRBJ1-1; 9 bases align to TRBD1. V lost 4 bases, J lost 4 bases, and 7 bases stayed unmatched. CDR1 and CDR2 from the germline V gene are KGHSH and LQKENI. The CDR3 runs to 15 residues. For the CDR3, the DNA is TGTGCCAGCTCACTCCGACAGGGGGATGTCACTGAAGCTTTCTTT. It translates to CASSLRQGDVTEAFF.

This clonotype was seen a handful of times. With a much larger clone just one base away, this may be a read error. V gene TRBV30 combines with J gene TRBJ1-2; D may be TRBD1 (6 bases). Trimming left V 5 bases short and J 8 bases short, with 15 bases between. The CDR3 consists of 12 residues. Per the germline V gene, CDR1 is GTSNPN and CDR2 is SVGIG (reference sequence). In DNA, the CDR3 is TGTGCCTGGGGTGGGGCGGGGGCCGGCTACACCTTC. It specifies CAWGGAGAGYTF.

This clonotype was recorded many times. CDR3 sequence (DNA): TGTGCCAGCAGCACCCCCCTAGCGGGAGGGCCATCGACAGATACGCAGTATTTT. Translating gives CASSTPLAGGPSTDTQYF. This chain links TRBV7-8 with TRBJ2-3; the match to TRBD2 covers 12 bases. Looked up from germline, CDR1 is SGHVS and CDR2 is FQNEAQ. The CDR3 runs to 18 residues. V gave up 5 bases and J gave up 3 bases; unmatched junction bases: 12. Full variable domain (remainder filled in from reference TRBV7-8 and TRBJ2-3): GAGVSQSPRYKVAKRGQDVALRCDPISGHVSLFWYQQALGQGPEFLTYFQNEAQLDKSGLPSDRFFAERPEGSVSTLKIQRTQQEDSAVYLCASSTPLAGGPSTDTQYFGPGTRLTVL.

This clonotype was detected ten times or more. The chain uses TRBV19 and TRBJ1-1; possibly TRBD1 for D (6 bases). The CDR3 is 15 residues long. Germline V gene data show CDR1 as LNHDA and CDR2 as SQIVND (reference sequence). V was trimmed by 5 bases and J by 8 bases, leaving 21 bases between them. The CDR3 spells CASSATGTLLGEAFF. The CDR3 DNA reads as TGTGCCAGTAGTGCAACCGGGACACTTCTCGGGGAAGCTTTCTTT.

This clonotype was detected ten times or more. The chain couples TRBV6-5 to TRBJ1-4; D remains unclear. V was clipped by 0 bases and J by 3 bases, with 5 bases between them. Per the germline V gene, CDR1 is MNHEY and CDR2 is SVGAGI. The CDR3 runs 14 residues. The CDR3, as DNA: TGTGCCAGCAGTTACTCAGGCTCTAATGAAAAACTGTTTTTT. Translated: CASSYSGSNEKLFF.

This clonotype was seen repeatedly, ten times or more. The V and J genes are TRBV12-3 or TRBV12-4 and TRBJ1-4, with 7 bases matching TRBD1. The trim removed 7 bases at V and 5 bases at J, leaving 7 bases unmatched. This CDR3 region has 14 residues. In DNA, the CDR3 is TGTGCCAGCAAAATGGACAGGATCAATGAAAAACTGTTTTTT. Translated, it gives CASKMDRINEKLFF.

In this sample, this clonotype turned up many times. The chain uses TRBV2 and TRBJ2-7; 8 bases are shared with TRBD1. CDR1 SNHLY and CDR2 FYNNEI come from the germline V gene. The CDR3 has 15 residues. Trimming removed 4 bases from V and 5 bases from J; junction bases left unmatched: 10. The CDR3 region has the DNA TGTGCCAGCAGTGGTGTCCGGACAGGGTTTCACGAGCAGTACTTC. The encoded protein is CASSGVRTGFHEQYF.

The sample holds many counts of this clonotype. The CDR3 region has the DNA TGTGCCAGCAGGGATGACAGGCCGTATACAGATACGCAGTATTTT. It translates to CASRDDRPYTDTQYF. The chain uses TRBV2 and TRBJ2-3; D is possibly TRBD1 (6 bases). Germline loops: CDR1 SNHLY, CDR2 FYNNEI. This CDR3 has 15 amino acids. The V gene lost 6 bases and the J gene lost 3 bases, with 16 bases spanning the gap.

The rearrangement links TRBV19 to TRBJ2-7; D possibly corresponds to TRBD1 (5 bases). Per germline, CDR1 LNHDA and CDR2 SQIVND (reference sequence). Trimming took off 2 bases at V and 0 bases at J, with 8 bases between the two ends. The CDR3 extends over 14 amino acids. CDR3 residues: CASSISDSSYEQYF. The CDR3 DNA sequence: TGTGCCAGTAGTATAAGCGACAGCTCCTACGAGCAGTACTTC. Full variable domain (outside the CDR3, taken from reference TRBV19 and TRBJ2-7): DGGITQSPKYLFRKEGQNVTLSCEQNLNHDAMYWYRQDPGQGLRLIYYSQIVNDFQKGDIAEGYSVSREKKESFPLTVTSAQKNPTAFYLCASSISDSSYEQYFGPGTRLTVT.

The chain joins TRBV10-3 to TRBJ2-1; TRBD1 matches at 11 bases. J gave up 8 bases and V 6 bases, and 9 bases lay outside the gene matches. This CDR3 is built from 15 residues. The V gene's germline CDR1 is ENHRY and CDR2 SYGVKD. The CDR3 is CAISRGTGGSDEQFF. The CDR3 nucleotides read TGTGCCATCAGCAGAGGGACAGGGGGATCGGATGAGCAGTTCTTC.

This clonotype was observed at least ten times. V usage is TRBV2 and J usage is TRBJ1-5, with a weak D call TRBD1 (6 bases). The CDR3 length is 13 residues. Trimming took off 5 bases at V and 6 bases at J, with 11 bases between the two ends. Germline V CDR1 and CDR2: SNHLY, FYNNEI. CDR3 DNA: TGTGCCAGCAGTTACAGGGTTGGTCAGCCCCAGCATTTT. Its protein is CASSYRVGQPQHF.

Of note for this clonotype: A much more abundant neighbour one base away suggests this may be a read error. The chain recombines TRBV7-8 with TRBJ2-7; D is uncertain. The germline V gene has CDR1 SGHVS and CDR2 FQNEAQ. The CDR3 covers 12 residues. V lost 5 bases to trimming and J lost 3 bases, with 8 bases between them. This CDR3 is CASSILFYEQYF. As DNA, the CDR3 is TGTGCCAGCAGCATCCTCTTCTACGAGCAGTACTTC.